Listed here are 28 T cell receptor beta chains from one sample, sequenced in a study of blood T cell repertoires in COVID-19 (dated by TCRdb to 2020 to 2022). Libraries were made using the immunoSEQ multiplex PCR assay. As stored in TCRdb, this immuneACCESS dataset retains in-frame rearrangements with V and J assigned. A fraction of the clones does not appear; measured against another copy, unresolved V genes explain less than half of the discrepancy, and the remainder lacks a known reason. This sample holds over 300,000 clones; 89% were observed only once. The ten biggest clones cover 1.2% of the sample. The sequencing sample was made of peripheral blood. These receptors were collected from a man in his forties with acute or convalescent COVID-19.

The CDR3 loop reads CASSLDSYGYTF. CDR3 sequence (DNA): TGTGCCAGCAGCTTGGACAGCTATGGCTACACCTTC. The chain uses TRBV5-8 and TRBJ1-2; D not certain. V gave up 0 bases and J gave up 4 bases, with 4 bases separating them. The CDR3 covers 12 residues. From germline, CDR1 is SGHTS and CDR2 YDEGEE.

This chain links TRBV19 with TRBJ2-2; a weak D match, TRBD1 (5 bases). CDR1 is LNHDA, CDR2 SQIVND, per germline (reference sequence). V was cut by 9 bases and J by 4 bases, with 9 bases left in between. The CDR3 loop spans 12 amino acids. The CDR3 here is CARWGRTGELFF. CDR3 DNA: TGTGCCAGATGGGGCCGCACCGGGGAGCTGTTTTTT.

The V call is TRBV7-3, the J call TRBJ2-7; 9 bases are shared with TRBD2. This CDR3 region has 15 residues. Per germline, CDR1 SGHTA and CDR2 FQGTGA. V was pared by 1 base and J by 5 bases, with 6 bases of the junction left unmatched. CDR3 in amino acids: CASSLSASGTHEQYF. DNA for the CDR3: TGTGCCAGCAGCTTAAGCGCTAGCGGGACCCACGAGCAGTACTTC.

The CDR3 region has the DNA TGTGCTAGTGGTTTGGCGACGACAGGGACCAAAAACATTCAGTACTTC. Translated: CASGLATTGTKNIQYF. The chain recombines TRBV12-5 with TRBJ2-4, with 7 bases identical to TRBD1. Per germline, CDR1 LGHNT and CDR2 FRNRAP. This CDR3 contains 16 residues. J gave up 2 bases and V 1 base, and 5 bases lay outside the gene matches.

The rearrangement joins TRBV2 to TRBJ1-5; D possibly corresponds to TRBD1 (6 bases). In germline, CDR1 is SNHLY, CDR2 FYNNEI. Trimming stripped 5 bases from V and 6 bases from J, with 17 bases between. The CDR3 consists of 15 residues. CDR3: CASSNLQGSGQPQHF. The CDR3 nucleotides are TGTGCCAGCAGTAATCTCCAGGGGTCAGGTCAGCCCCAGCATTTT.

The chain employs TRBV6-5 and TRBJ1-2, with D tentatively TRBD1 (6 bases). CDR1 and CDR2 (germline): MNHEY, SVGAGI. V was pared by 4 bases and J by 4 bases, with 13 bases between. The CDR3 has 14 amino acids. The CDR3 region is CASSFVQGSYGYTF. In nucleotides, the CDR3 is TGTGCCAGCAGTTTTGTACAGGGAAGCTATGGCTACACCTTC.

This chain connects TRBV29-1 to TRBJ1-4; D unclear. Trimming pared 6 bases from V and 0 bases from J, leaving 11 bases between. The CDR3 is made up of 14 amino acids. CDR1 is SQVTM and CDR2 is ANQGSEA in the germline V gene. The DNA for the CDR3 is TGCAGCGTGGGAGACGGCGCAACTAATGAAAAACTGTTTTTT. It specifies CSVGDGATNEKLFF.

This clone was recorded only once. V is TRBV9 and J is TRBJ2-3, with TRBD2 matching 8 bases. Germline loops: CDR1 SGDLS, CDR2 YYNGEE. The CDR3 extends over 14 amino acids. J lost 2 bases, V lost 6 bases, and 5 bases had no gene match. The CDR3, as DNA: TGTGCCAGCACTACGGGGGGGTCCACAGATACGCAGTATTTT. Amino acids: CASTTGGSTDTQYF.

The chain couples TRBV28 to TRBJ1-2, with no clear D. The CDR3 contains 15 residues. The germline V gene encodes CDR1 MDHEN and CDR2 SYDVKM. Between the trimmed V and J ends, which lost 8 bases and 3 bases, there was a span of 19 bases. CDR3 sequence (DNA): TGTGCCAGCTCCCGGCTTGAGGTGGAACACTATGGCTACACCTTC. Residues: CASSRLEVEHYGYTF.

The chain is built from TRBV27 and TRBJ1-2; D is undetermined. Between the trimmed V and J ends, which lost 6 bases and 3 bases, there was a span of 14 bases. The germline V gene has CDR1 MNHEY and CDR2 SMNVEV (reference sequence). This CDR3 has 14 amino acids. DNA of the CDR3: TGTGCCAGCAGAGTATCCCTGGCGGACTATGGCTACACCTTC. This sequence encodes CASRVSLADYGYTF.

The CDR3: CASSLSPSGYEQYF. Here the CDR3 DNA reads TGTGCCAGCAGTTTATCGCCTAGCGGGTACGAGCAGTACTTC. This rearrangement joins TRBV27 to TRBJ2-7; TRBD2 matches 8 bases. This CDR3 is built from 14 residues. Germline trimming cut 0 bases from V and 4 bases from J; bases unmatched to any gene: 2. In germline, CDR1 is MNHEY, CDR2 SMNVEV (reference sequence).

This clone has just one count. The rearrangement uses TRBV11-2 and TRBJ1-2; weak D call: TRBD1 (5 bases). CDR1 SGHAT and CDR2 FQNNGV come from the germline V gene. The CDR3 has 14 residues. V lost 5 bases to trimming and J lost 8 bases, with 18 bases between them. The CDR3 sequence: CASSGGVAAEGYTF. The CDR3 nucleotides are TGTGCCAGCAGCGGAGGGGTGGCGGCAGAGGGCTACACCTTC.

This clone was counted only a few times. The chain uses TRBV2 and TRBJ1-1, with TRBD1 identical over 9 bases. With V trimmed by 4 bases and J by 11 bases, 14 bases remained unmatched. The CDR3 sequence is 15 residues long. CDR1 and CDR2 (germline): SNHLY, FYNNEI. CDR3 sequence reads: CASSGAPGQGVGAFF. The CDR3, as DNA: TGTGCCAGCAGTGGGGCCCCGGGACAGGGAGTAGGGGCTTTCTTT.

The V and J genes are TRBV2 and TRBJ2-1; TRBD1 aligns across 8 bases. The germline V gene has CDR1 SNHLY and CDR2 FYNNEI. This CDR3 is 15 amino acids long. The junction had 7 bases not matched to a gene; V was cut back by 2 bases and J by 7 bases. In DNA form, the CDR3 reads TGTGCCAGCAGTGAATTCCAGGGGGCGGGGAATGAGCAGTTCTTC. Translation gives CASSEFQGAGNEQFF.

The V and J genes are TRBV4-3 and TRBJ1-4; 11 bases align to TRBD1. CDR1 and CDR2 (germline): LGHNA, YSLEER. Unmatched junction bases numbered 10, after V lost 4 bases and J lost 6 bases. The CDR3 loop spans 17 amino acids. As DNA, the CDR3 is TGCGCCAGCAGCCTATTACGGACAGGGGGCGAAGATGAAAAACTGTTTTTT. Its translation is CASSLLRTGGEDEKLFF.

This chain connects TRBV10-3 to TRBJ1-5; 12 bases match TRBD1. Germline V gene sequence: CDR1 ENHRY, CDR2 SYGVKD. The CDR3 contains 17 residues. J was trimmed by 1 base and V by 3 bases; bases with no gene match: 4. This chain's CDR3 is CAISDGTGGGSNQPQHF. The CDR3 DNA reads TGTGCCATCAGTGACGGGACAGGGGGCGGAAGCAATCAGCCCCAGCATTTT.

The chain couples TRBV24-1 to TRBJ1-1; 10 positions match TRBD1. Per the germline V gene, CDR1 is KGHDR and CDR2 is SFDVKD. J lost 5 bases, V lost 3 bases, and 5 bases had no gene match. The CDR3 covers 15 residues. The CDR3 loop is CATSDSGQGGTEAFF. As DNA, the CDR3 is TGTGCCACCAGTGATAGCGGACAGGGGGGGACTGAAGCTTTCTTT.

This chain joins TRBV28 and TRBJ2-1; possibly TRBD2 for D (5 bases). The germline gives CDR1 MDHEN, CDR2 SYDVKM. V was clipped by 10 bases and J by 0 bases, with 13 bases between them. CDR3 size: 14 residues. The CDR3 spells CATTPGNSYNEQFF. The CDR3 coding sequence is TGTGCCACCACCCCCGGGAACTCCTACAATGAGCAGTTCTTC.

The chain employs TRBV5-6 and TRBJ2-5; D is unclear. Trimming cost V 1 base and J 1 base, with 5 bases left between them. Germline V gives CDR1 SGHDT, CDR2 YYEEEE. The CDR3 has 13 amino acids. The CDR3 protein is CASSLTTQETQYF. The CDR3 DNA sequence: TGTGCCAGCAGCTTGACTACCCAAGAGACCCAGTACTTC.

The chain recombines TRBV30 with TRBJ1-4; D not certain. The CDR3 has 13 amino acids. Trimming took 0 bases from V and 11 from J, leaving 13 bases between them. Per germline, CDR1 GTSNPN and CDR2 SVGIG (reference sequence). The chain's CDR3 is CAWSVLRGQKLFF. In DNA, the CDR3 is TGTGCCTGGAGTGTCCTTCGGGGTCAGAAACTGTTTTTT.

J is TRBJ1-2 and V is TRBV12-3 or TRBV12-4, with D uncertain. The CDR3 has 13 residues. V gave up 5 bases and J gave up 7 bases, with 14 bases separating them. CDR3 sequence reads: CASSPTGRAGYTF. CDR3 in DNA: TGTGCCAGCAGTCCAACCGGGAGGGCTGGCTACACCTTC.

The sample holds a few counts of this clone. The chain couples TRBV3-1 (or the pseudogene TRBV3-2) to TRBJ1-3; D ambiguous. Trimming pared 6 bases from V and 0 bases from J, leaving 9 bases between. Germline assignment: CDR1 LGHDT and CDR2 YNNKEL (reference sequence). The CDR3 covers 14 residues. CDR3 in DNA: TGTGCCAGCAGGTTGGGCCACTCTGGAAACACCATATATTTT. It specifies CASRLGHSGNTIYF.

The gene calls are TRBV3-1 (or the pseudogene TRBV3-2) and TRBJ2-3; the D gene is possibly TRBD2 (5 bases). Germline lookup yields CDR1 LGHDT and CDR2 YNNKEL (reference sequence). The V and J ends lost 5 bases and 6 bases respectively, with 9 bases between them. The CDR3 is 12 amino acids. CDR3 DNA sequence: TGTGCCAGCAGCTACGGGGAGGATACGCAGTATTTT. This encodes CASSYGEDTQYF.

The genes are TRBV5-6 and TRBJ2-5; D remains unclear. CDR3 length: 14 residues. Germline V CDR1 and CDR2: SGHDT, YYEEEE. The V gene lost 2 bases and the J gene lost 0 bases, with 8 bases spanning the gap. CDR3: CASSFGQYQETQYF. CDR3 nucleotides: TGTGCCAGCAGCTTTGGGCAGTACCAAGAGACCCAGTACTTC.

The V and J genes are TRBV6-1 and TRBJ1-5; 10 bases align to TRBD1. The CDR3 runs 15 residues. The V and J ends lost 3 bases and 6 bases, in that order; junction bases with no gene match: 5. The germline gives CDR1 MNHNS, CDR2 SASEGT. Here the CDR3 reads CASSERQGAGQPQHF. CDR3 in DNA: TGTGCCAGCAGTGAGAGACAGGGGGCGGGTCAGCCCCAGCATTTT.

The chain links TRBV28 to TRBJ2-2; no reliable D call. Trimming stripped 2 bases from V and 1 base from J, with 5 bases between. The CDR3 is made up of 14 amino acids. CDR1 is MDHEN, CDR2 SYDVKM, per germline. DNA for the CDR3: TGTGCCAGCAGTTTAGTACAGAACACCGGGGAGCTGTTTTTT. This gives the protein CASSLVQNTGELFF.

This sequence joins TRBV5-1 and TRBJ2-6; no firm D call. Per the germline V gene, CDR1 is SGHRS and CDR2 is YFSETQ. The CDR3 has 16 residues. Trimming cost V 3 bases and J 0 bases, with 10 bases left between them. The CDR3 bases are TGCGCCAGCAGCTCGGGTCAGATCTCTGGGGCCAACGTCCTGACTTTC. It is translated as CASSSGQISGANVLTF.

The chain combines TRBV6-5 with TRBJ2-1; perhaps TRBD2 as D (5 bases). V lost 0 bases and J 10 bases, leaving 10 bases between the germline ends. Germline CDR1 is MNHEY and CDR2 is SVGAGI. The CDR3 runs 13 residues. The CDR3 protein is CASSYSDYAEQFF. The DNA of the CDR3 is TGTGCCAGCAGTTACTCCGACTACGCCGAGCAGTTCTTC.